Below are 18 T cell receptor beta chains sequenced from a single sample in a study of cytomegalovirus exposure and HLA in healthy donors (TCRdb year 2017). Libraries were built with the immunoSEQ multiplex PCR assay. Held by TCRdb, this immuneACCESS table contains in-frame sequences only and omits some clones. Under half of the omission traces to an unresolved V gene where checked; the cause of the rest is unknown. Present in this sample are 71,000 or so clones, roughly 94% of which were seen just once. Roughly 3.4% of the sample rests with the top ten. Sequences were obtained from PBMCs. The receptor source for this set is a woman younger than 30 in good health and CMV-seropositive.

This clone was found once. CDR3 protein: CAWSGGNSPLHF. The CDR3 bases are TGTGCCTGGAGCGGGGGAAATTCACCCCTCCACTTT. This chain uses TRBV30 with TRBJ1-6; a possible D gene is TRBD1 (5 bases). CDR1 and CDR2 (germline): GTSNPN, SVGIG (reference sequence). CDR3 length: 12 residues. V lost 3 bases, J lost 7 bases, and 7 bases lay in between.

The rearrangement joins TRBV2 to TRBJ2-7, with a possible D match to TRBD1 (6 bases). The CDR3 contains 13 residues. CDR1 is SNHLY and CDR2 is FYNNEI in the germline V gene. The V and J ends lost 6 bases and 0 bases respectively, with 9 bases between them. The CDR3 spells CASRVDSSYEQYF. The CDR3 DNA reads TGTGCCAGCAGGGTGGACAGCTCCTACGAGCAGTACTTC. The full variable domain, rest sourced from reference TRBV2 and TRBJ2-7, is EPEVTQTPSHQVTQMGQEVILRCVPISNHLYFYWYRQILGQKVEFLVSFYNNEISEKSEIFDDQFSVERPDGSNFTLKIRSTKLEDSAMYFCASRVDSSYEQYFGPGTRLTVT.

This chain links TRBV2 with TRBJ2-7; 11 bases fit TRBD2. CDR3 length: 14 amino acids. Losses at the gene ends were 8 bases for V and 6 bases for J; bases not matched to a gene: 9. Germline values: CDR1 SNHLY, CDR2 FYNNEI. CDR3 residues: CASAVAGGPFEQYF. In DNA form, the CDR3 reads TGTGCCAGCGCTGTAGCGGGGGGGCCTTTCGAGCAGTACTTC. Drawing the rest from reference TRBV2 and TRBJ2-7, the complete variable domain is EPEVTQTPSHQVTQMGQEVILRCVPISNHLYFYWYRQILGQKVEFLVSFYNNEISEKSEIFDDQFSVERPDGSNFTLKIRSTKLEDSAMYFCASAVAGGPFEQYFGPGTRLTVT.

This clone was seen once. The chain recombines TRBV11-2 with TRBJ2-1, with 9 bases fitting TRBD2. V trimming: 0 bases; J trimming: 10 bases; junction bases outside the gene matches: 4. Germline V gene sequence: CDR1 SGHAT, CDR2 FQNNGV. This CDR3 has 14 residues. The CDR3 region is CASSLDLAGYEQFF. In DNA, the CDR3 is TGTGCCAGCAGCTTAGACCTAGCGGGATACGAGCAGTTCTTC.

The CDR3 sequence: CASSPQQGARAGYTF. The CDR3 coding sequence is TGTGCCAGCAGCCCCCAACAGGGGGCGAGGGCTGGCTACACCTTC. The chain uses TRBV9 and TRBJ1-2, with 9 bases that match TRBD1. This CDR3 contains 15 residues. The germline CDR1 and CDR2 sequences are SGDLS and YYNGEE. The junction had 11 bases not matched to a gene; V was cut back by 4 bases and J by 7 bases.

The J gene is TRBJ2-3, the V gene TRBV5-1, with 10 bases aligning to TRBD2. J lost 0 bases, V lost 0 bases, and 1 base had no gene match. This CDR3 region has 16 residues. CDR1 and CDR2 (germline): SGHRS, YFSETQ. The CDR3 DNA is TGCGCCAGCAGCTTGGTACTAGCGGGGAGCACAGATACGCAGTATTTT. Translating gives CASSLVLAGSTDTQYF.

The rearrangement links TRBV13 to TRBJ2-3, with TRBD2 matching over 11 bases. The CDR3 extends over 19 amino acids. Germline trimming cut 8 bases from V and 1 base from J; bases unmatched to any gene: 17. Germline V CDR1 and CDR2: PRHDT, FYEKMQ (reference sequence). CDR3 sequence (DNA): TGTGCCAGCCGCAGACTAGCGGGGAGGGCCAACGGGGGCACAGATACGCAGTATTTT. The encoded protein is CASRRLAGRANGGTDTQYF.

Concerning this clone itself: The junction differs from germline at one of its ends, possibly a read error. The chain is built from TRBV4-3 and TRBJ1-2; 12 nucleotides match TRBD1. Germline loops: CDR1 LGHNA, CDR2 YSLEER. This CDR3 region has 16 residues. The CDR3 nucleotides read TGCGCCAGCAGCCAAACCAGGGGGACAGGGGGCTATGGCCACACCTTC. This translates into CASSQTRGTGGYGHTF.

Here the CDR3 reads CASGGQVRYGYTF. DNA for the CDR3: TGTGCCAGCGGCGGGCAGGTCCGCTATGGCTACACCTTC. The J gene is TRBJ1-2, the V gene TRBV6-1; D is undetermined. Between the trimmed V and J ends, which lost 8 bases and 4 bases, there was a span of 14 bases. Germline CDR1 is MNHNS and CDR2 is SASEGT. The CDR3 extends over 13 amino acids.

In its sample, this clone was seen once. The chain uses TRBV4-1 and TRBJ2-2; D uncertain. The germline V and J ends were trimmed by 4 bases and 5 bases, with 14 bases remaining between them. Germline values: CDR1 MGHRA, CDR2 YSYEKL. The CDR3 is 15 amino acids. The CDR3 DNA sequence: TGCGCCAGCAGCCGCCACAACAGAGAAACCGGGGAGCTGTTTTTT. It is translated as CASSRHNRETGELFF.

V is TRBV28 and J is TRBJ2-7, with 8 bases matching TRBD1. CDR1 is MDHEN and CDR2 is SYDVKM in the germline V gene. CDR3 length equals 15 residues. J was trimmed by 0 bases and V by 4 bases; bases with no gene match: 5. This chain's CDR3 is CASSSFDRGSYEQYF. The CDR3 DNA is TGTGCCAGCAGTTCCTTCGACAGGGGCTCCTACGAGCAGTACTTC.

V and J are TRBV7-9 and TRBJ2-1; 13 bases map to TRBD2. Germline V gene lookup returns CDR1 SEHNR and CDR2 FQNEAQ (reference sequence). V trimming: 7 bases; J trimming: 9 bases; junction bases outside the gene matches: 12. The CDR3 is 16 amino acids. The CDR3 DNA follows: TGTGCCAGCACCAAAGGAGGGACTAGCGGGAAGAGTGAGCAGTTCTTC. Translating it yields CASTKGGTSGKSEQFF.

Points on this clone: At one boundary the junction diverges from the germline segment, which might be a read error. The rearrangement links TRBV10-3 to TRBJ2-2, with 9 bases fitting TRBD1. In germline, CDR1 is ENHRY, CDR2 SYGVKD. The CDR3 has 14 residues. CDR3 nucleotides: TGTGCCAGCAGTGGGACAGGGAGCACCGGGGAGCTGTTTTTT. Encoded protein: CASSGTGSTGELFF.

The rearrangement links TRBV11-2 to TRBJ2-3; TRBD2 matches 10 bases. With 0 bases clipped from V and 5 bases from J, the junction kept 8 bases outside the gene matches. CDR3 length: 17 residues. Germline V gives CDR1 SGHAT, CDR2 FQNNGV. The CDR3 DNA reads TGTGCCAGCAGCTTAGACGCCCAGGGACTAGCGAAAGATACGCAGTATTTT. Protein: CASSLDAQGLAKDTQYF. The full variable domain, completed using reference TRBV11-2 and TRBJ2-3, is EAGVAQSPRYKIIEKRQSVAFWCNPISGHATLYWYQQILGQGPKLLIQFQNNGVVDDSQLPKDRFSAERLKGVDSTLKIQPAKLEDSAVYLCASSLDAQGLAKDTQYFGPGTRLTVL.

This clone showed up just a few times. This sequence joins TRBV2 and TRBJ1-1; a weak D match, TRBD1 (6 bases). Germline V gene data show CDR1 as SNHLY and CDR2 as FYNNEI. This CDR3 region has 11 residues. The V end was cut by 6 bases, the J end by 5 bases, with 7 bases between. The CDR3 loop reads CASRQGTEAFF. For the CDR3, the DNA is TGTGCCAGCAGACAGGGTACTGAAGCTTTCTTT. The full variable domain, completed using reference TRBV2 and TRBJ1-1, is EPEVTQTPSHQVTQMGQEVILRCVPISNHLYFYWYRQILGQKVEFLVSFYNNEISEKSEIFDDQFSVERPDGSNFTLKIRSTKLEDSAMYFCASRQGTEAFFGQGTRLTVV.

The CDR3 protein is CASSSTLGQGNNEQFF. CDR3 DNA: TGTGCCAGCAGTTCTACCTTGGGACAGGGAAACAATGAGCAGTTCTTC. The rearrangement uses TRBV6-5 and TRBJ2-1, with 9 bases identical to TRBD1. This CDR3 is 16 amino acids long. Trimming at V came to 4 bases and at J to 5 bases, leaving 9 bases not matched to a gene. CDR1 is MNHEY, CDR2 SVGAGI, per germline.

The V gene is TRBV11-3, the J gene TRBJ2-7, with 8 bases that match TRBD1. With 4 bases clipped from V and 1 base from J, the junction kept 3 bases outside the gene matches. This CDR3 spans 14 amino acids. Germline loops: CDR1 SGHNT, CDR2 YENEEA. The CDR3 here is CASSSRDRSYEQYF. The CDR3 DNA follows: TGTGCCAGCAGCTCCCGGGACAGGTCCTACGAGCAGTACTTC.

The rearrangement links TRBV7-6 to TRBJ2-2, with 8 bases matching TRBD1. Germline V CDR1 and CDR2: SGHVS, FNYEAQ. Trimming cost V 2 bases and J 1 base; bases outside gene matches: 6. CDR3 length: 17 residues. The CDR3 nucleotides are TGTGCCAGCAGCTTACCCCGAGGGACAGGGAACACCGGGGAGCTGTTTTTT. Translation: CASSLPRGTGNTGELFF.